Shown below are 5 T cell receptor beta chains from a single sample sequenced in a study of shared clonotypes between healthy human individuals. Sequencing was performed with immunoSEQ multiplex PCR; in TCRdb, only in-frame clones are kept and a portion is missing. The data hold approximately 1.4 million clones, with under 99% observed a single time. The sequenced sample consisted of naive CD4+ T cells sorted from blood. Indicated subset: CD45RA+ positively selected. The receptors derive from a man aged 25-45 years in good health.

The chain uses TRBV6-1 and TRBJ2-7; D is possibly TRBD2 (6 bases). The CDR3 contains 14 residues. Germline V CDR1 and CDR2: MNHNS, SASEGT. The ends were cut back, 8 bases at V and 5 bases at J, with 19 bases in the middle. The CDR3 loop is CASRRDLQAHEQYF. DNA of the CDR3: TGTGCCAGCCGGAGGGACCTCCAGGCCCACGAGCAGTACTTC.

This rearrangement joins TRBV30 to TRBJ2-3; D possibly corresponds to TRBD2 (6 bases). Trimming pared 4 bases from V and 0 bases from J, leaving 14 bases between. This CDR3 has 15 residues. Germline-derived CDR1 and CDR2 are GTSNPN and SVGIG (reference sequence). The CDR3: CAWNLGGASTDTQYF. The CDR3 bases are TGTGCCTGGAATCTCGGCGGGGCTAGCACAGATACGCAGTATTTT. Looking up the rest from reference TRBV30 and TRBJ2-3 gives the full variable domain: SQTIHQWPATLVQPVGSPLSLECTVEGTSNPNLYWYRQAAGRGLQLLFYSVGIGQISSEVPQNLSASRPQDRQFILSSKKLLLSDSGFYLCAWNLGGASTDTQYFGPGTRLTVL.

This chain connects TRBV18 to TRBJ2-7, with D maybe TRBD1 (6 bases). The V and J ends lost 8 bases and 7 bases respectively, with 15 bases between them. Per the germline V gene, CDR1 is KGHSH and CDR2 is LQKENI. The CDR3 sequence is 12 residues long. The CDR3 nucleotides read TGTGCCAGCACTCAGAGGGGGTCTGAGCAGTACTTC. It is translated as CASTQRGSEQYF.

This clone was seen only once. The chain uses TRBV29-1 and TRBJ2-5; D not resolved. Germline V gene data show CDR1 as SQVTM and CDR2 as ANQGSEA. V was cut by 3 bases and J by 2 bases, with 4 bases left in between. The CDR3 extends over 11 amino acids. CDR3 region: CSVDPQETQYF. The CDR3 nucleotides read TGCAGCGTTGATCCTCAAGAGACCCAGTACTTC.

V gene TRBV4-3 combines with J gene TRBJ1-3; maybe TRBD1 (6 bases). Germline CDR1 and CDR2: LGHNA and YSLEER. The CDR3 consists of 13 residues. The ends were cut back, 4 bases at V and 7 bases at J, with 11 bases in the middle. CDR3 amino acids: CASSRAGVNTIYF. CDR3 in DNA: TGCGCCAGCAGCCGGGCAGGGGTGAACACCATATATTTT.